The clone carrying this T cell receptor (beta chain) was picked up one time. Its antigen remains unknown. This entry is derived from a study of blood T cells in healthy people across ages. In the study overall: About one barcoded beta molecule per two T cells was the capture yield of template switching. Whole-study findings and limits: With age, beta diversity per million T cells declined roughly linearly, significantly by around 43.

Each donor had around 10 milliliters of peripheral blood drawn. Germline lookup yields CDR1 SGHAT and CDR2 FQNNGV. The CDR3 sequence is 14 residues long. Trimming removed 2 bases from V and 11 bases from J; junction bases left unmatched: 10. Using a J-beta primer mix together with a sample-barcoded 5' primer, a second PCR was run for roughly 7 to 11 cycles. TCRdb called the 5' RACE reads again in MiXCR, with one record for every CDR3 protein. The sample shows about 970,000 distinct CDR3 sequences, roughly half of them seen only once. Sequencing used blood. The clonotype comes from a woman aged 60-75 years in good health. This chain joins TRBV11-2 and TRBJ2-5, with TRBD2 matching over 8 bases. DNA for the CDR3: TGTGCCAGCAGCTTAAGTAGCGGGACCCAGGCGCAGTACTTC. Its protein product is CASSLSSGTQAQYF. The full variable domain, completed using reference TRBV11-2 and TRBJ2-5, is EAGVAQSPRYKIIEKRQSVAFWCNPISGHATLYWYQQILGQGPKLLIQFQNNGVVDDSQLPKDRFSAERLKGVDSTLKIQPAKLEDSAVYLCASSLSSGTQAQYFGPGTRLLVL.